This passage covers 5 T cell receptor beta chains from one sample sequenced in a study of blood T cells in healthy people across ages. With a J-beta primer mix and a sample-barcoded 5' primer, a second PCR ran about 7 to 12 cycles. Using its own MiXCR run on the 5' RACE reads, TCRdb lists one record per CDR3 protein. The data hold roughly 1.9 million distinct CDR3 sequences, with roughly two fifths observed a single time. Input material: blood. These receptors were collected from a human donor in good health.

In its sample, this clonotype was seen many times. The CDR3 here is CATSRDRLGGSYEQYF. The CDR3 DNA reads TGTGCCACCAGCAGAGATCGATTGGGGGGCTCCTACGAGCAGTACTTC. This rearrangement joins TRBV15 to TRBJ2-7; the D gene is possibly TRBD2 (6 bases). CDR1 and CDR2 from the germline V gene are LNHNV and YYDKDF (reference sequence). The V end was cut by 0 bases, the J end by 0 bases, with 12 bases between. The CDR3 contains 16 residues.

The V and J genes are TRBV6-1 and TRBJ1-5; 9 positions match TRBD1. Germline loops: CDR1 MNHNS, CDR2 SASEGT. The V and J ends lost 7 bases and 5 bases, in that order; junction bases with no gene match: 3. The CDR3 sequence is 13 residues long. This CDR3 is CASIGQGHQPQHF. CDR3 DNA: TGTGCCAGCATTGGACAGGGGCATCAGCCCCAGCATTTT.

The chain recombines TRBV5-1 with TRBJ2-3; weak D call: TRBD2 (6 bases). The germline gives CDR1 SGHRS, CDR2 YFSETQ. The CDR3 totals 16 residues. Trimming removed 3 bases at V and 2 bases at J, with 16 bases between. The CDR3 loop is CASSSSSGLLTDTQYF. In DNA, the CDR3 is TGCGCCAGCAGCTCTTCAAGCGGGTTACTCACAGATACGCAGTATTTT.

V and J are TRBV20-1 and TRBJ1-2, with D perhaps TRBD1 (6 bases). With 0 bases removed from V and 7 bases from J, the gap between germline ends came to 18 bases. CDR3 length equals 15 residues. Germline CDR1 reads DFQATT; CDR2 reads SNEGSKA (reference sequence). The CDR3 DNA is TGCAGTGCTAGAGAGTCGCTTGGGGGGGCGAGTGGCTACACCTTC. It encodes CSARESLGGASGYTF.

The gene calls are TRBV7-6 and TRBJ2-5, with D perhaps given as TRBD1 or TRBD2 (5 bases each). TRBJ2-7 explains the end of the DNA better; the J call may be wrong. Germline V gene data show CDR1 as SGHVS and CDR2 as FNYEAQ. CDR3 length: 13 residues. The chain's CDR3 is CASSFLGAGEQYF. Written as DNA, the CDR3 is TGTGCCAGCAGCTTCCTCGGGGCAGGCGAGCAGTACTTC.